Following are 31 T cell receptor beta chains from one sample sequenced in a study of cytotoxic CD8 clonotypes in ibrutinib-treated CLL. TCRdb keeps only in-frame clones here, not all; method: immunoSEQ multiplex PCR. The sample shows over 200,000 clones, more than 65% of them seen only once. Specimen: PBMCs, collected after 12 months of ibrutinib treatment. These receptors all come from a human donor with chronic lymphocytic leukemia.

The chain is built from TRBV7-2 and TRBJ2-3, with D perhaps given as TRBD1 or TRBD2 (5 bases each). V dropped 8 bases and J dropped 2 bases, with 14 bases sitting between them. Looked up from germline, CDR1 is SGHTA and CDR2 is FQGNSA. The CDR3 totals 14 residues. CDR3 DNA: TGTGCCAGCCCCTTAAGAGGGGTCACAGATACGCAGTATTTT. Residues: CASPLRGVTDTQYF.

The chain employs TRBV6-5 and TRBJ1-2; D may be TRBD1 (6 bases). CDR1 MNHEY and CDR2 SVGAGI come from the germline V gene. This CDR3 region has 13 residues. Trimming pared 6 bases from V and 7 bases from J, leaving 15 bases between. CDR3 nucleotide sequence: TGTGCCAGCAGCCCCACAGGGTCCTCTGGCTACACCTTC. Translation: CASSPTGSSGYTF.

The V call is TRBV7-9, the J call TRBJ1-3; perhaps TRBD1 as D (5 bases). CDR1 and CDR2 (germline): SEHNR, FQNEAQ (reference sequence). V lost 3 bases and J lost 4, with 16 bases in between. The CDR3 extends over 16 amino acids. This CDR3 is CASSFRQTVLGNTIYF. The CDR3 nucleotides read TGTGCCAGCAGCTTTAGACAGACTGTTCTAGGAAACACCATATATTTT.

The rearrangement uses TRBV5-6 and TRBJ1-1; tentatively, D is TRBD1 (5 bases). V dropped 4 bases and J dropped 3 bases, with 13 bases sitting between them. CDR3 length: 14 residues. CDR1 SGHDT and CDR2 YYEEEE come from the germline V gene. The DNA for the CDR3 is TGTGCCAGCAGCCGCCCAGAAGGGGACACTGAAGCTTTCTTT. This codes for CASSRPEGDTEAFF.

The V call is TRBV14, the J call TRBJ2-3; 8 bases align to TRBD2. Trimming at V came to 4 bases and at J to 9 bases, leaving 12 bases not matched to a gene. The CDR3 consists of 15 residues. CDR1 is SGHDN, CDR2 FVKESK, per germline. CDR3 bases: TGTGCCAGCAGCCGACGGGAGGGGGGCTCCCTAACGCAGTATTTT. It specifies CASSRREGGSLTQYF.

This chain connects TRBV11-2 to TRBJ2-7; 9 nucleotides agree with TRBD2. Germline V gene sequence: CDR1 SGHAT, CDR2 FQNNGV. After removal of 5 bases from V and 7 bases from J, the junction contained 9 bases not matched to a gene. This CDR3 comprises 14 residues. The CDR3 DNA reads TGTGCCAGCAGCCTAGCGGGGCCTACCGGGGAGCAGTACTTC. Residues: CASSLAGPTGEQYF.

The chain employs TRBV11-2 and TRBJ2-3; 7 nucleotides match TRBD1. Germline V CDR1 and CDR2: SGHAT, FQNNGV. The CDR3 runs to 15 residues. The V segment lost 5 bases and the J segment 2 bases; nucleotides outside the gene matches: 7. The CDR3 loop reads CASSEAGTDTDTQYF. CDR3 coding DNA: TGTGCCAGCAGCGAAGCCGGGACAGACACAGATACGCAGTATTTT.

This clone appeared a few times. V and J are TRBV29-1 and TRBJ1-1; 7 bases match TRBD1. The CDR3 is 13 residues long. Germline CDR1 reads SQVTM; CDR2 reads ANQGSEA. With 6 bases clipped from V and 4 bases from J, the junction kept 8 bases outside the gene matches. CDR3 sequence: CSVRQGPSTEAFF. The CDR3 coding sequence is TGCAGCGTACGACAGGGACCTAGCACTGAAGCTTTCTTT.

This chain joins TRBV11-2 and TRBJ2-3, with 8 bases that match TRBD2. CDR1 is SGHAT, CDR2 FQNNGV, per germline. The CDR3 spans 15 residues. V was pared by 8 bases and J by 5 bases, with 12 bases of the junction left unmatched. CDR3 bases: TGTGCCAGCGGGCCTCATAGCGGGGTAGTAGATACGCAGTATTTT. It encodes CASGPHSGVVDTQYF.

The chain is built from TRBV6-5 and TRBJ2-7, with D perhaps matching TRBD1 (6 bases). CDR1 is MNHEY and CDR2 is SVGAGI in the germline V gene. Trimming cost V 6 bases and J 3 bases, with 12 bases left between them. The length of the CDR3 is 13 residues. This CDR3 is CASRRDRNYEQYF. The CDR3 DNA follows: TGTGCCAGCAGGCGCGACAGGAACTACGAGCAGTACTTC.

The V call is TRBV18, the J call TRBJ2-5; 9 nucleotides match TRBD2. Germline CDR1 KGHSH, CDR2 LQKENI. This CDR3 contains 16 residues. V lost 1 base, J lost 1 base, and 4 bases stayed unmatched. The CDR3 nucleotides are TGTGCCAGCTCACCACTTGCGGGGGGGATCCAAGAGACCCAGTACTTC. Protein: CASSPLAGGIQETQYF.

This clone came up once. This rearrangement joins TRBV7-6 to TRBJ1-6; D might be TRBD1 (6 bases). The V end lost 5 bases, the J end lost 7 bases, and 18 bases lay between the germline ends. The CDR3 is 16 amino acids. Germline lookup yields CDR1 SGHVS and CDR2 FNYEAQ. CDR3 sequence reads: CASSLQGMSPNSPLHF. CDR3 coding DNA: TGTGCCAGCAGCCTGCAGGGGATGTCCCCAAATTCACCCCTCCACTTT.

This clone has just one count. In DNA, the CDR3 is TGTGCCAGCAGCGCATCTTTATCGGCTCAAGAGACCCAGTACTTC. Its protein product is CASSASLSAQETQYF. The V call is TRBV2, the J call TRBJ2-5; D gene unclear. The CDR3 is 15 residues long. The V gene's germline CDR1 is SNHLY and CDR2 FYNNEI. The V end lost 6 bases, the J end lost 2 bases, and 16 bases lay between the germline ends.

The CDR3 region is CASSPHRGYEQYF. CDR3 DNA sequence: TGTGCCAGCTCACCGCACAGGGGCTACGAGCAGTACTTC. This chain links TRBV18 with TRBJ2-7; 7 positions agree with TRBD1. The CDR3 is made up of 13 amino acids. Germline V lookup: CDR1 KGHSH, CDR2 LQKENI. Germline trimming cut 3 bases from V and 3 bases from J; bases unmatched to any gene: 2.

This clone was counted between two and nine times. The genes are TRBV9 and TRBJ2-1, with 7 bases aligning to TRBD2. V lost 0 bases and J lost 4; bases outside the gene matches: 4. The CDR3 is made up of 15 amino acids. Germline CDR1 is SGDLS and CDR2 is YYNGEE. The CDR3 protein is CASSVGDYPYNEQFF. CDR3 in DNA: TGTGCCAGCAGCGTAGGGGACTACCCTTACAATGAGCAGTTCTTC.

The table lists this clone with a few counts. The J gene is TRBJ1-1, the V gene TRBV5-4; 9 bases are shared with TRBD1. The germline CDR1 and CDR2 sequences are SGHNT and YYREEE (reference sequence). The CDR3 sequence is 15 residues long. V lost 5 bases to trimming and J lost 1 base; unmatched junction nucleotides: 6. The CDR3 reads CASRSGTGRNTEAFF. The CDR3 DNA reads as TGTGCCAGCAGATCCGGGACAGGGCGGAACACTGAAGCTTTCTTT. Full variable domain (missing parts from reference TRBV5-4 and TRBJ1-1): ETGVTQSPTHLIKTRGQQVTLRCSSQSGHNTVSWYQQALGQGPQFIFQYYREEENGRGNFPPRFSGLQFPNYSSELNVNALELDDSALYLCASRSGTGRNTEAFFGQGTRLTVV.

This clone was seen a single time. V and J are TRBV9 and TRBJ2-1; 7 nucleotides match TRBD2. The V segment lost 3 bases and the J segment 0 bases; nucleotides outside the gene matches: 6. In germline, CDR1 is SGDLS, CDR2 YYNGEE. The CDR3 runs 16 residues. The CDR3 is CASSDPGTTSYNEQFF. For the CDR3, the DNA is TGTGCCAGCAGCGATCCCGGGACTACCTCCTACAATGAGCAGTTCTTC.

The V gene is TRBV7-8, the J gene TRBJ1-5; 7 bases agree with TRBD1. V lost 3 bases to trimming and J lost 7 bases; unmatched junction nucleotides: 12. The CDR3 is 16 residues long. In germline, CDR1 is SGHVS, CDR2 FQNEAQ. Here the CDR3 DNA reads TGTGCCAGCAGCTTGTTGACGAGACAGGGACAGCAGCCCCAGCATTTT. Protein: CASSLLTRQGQQPQHF. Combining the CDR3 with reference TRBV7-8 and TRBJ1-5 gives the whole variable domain GAGVSQSPRYKVAKRGQDVALRCDPISGHVSLFWYQQALGQGPEFLTYFQNEAQLDKSGLPSDRFFAERPEGSVSTLKIQRTQQEDSAVYLCASSLLTRQGQQPQHFGDGTRLSIL.

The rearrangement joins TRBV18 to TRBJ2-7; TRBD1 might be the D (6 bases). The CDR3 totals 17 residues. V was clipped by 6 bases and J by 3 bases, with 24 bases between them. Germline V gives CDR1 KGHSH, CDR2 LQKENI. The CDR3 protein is CASSHLGGNKASYEQYF. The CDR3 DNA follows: TGTGCCAGCTCCCACCTAGGGGGAAACAAAGCGAGCTACGAGCAGTACTTC.

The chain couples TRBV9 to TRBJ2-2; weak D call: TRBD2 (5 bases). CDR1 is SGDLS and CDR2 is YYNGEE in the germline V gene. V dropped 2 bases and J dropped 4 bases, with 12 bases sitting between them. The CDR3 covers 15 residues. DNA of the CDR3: TGTGCCAGCAGCGTTCGGGGTGTGGGCACCGGGGAGCTGTTTTTT. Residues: CASSVRGVGTGELFF.

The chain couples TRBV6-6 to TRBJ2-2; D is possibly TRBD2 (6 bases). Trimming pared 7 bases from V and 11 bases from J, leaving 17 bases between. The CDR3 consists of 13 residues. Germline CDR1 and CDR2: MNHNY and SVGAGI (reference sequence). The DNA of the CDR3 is TGTGCCAGCACCTTGAACCGGGGGAGAGAGCTGTTTTTT. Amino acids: CASTLNRGRELFF.

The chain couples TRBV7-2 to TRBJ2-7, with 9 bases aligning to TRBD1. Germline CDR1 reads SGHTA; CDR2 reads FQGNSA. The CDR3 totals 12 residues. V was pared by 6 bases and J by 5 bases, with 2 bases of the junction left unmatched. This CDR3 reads CASSYRGHEQYF. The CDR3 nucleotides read TGTGCCAGCAGTTACAGGGGGCACGAGCAGTACTTC.

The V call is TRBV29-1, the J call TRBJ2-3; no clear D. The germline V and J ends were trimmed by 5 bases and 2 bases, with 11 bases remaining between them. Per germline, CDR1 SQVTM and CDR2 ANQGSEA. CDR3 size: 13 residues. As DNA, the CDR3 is TGCAGCGTTACGACTGGCCCCACAGATACGCAGTATTTT. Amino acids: CSVTTGPTDTQYF.

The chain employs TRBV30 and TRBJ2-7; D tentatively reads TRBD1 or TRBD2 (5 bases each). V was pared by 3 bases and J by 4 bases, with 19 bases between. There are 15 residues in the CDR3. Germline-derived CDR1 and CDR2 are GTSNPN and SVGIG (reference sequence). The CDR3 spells CAWSRRDLLTYEQYF. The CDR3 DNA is TGTGCCTGGAGCCGCCGGGACCTCCTCACTTACGAGCAGTACTTC. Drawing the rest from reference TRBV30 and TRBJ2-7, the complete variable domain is SQTIHQWPATLVQPVGSPLSLECTVEGTSNPNLYWYRQAAGRGLQLLFYSVGIGQISSEVPQNLSASRPQDRQFILSSKKLLLSDSGFYLCAWSRRDLLTYEQYFGPGTRLTVT.

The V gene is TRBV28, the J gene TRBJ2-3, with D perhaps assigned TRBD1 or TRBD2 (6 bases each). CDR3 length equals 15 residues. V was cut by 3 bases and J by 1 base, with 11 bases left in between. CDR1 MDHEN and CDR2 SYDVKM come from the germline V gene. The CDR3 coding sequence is TGTGCCAGCAGTTTCGAGGGGGGCGGCACAGATACGCAGTATTTT. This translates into CASSFEGGGTDTQYF.

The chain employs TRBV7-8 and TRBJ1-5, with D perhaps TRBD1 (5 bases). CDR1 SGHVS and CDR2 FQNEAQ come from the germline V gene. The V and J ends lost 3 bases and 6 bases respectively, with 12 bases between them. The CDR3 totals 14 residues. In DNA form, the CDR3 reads TGTGCCAGCAGCTTCGGGGGGTTCGGTCAGCCCCAGCATTTT. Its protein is CASSFGGFGQPQHF. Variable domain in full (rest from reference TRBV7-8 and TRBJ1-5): GAGVSQSPRYKVAKRGQDVALRCDPISGHVSLFWYQQALGQGPEFLTYFQNEAQLDKSGLPSDRFFAERPEGSVSTLKIQRTQQEDSAVYLCASSFGGFGQPQHFGDGTRLSIL.

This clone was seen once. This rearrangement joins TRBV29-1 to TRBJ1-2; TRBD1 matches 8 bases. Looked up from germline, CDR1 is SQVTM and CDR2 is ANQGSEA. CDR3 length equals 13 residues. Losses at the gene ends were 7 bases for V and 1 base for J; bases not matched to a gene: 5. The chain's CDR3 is CSAHRGVNYGYTF. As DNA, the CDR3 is TGCAGCGCCCACAGGGGGGTTAACTATGGCTACACCTTC.

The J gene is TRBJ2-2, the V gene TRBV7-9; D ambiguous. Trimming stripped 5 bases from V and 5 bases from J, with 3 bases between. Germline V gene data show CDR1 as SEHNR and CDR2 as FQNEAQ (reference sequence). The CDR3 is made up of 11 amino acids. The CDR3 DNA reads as TGTGCCAGCAGCCGGACCGGGGAGCTGTTTTTT. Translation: CASSRTGELFF. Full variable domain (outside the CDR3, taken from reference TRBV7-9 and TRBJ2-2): DTGVSQNPRHKITKRGQNVTFRCDPISEHNRLYWYRQTLGQGPEFLTYFQNEAQLEKSRLLSDRFSAERPKGSFSTLEIQRTEQGDSAMYLCASSRTGELFFGEGSRLTVL.

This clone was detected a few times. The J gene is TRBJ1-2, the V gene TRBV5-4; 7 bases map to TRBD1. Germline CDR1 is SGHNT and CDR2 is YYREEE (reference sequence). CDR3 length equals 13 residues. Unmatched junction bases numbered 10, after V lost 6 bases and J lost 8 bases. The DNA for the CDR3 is TGTGCCAGCACAGCAAACAGGGGTCGCGGCTACACCTTC. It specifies CASTANRGRGYTF.

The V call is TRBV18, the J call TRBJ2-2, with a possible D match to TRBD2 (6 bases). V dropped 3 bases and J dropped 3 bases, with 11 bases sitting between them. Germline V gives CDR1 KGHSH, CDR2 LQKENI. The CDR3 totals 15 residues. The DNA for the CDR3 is TGTGCCAGCTCACCGTGGACTACTCACACCGGGGAGCTGTTTTTT. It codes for CASSPWTTHTGELFF. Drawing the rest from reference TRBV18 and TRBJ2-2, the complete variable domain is NAGVMQNPRHLVRRRGQEARLRCSPMKGHSHVYWYRQLPEEGLKFMVYLQKENIIDESGMPKERFSAEFPKEGPSILRIQQVVRGDSAAYFCASSPWTTHTGELFFGEGSRLTVL.

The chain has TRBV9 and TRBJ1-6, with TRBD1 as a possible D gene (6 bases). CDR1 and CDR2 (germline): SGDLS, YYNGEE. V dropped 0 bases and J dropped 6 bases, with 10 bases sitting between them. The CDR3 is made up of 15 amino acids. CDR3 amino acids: CASSVGEGVNSPLHF. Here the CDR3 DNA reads TGTGCCAGCAGCGTAGGAGAGGGGGTTAATTCACCCCTCCACTTT.